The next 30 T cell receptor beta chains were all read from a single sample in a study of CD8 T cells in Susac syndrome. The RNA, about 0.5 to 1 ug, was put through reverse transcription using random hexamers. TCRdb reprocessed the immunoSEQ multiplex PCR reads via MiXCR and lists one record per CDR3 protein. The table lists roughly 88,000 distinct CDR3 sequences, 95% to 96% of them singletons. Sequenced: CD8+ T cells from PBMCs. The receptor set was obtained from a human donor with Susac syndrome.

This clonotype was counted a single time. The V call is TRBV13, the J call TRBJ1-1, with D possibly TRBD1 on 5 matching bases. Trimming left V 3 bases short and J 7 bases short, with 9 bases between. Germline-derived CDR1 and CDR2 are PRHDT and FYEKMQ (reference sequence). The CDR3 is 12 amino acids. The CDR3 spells CASSLGQVEAFF. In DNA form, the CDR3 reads TGTGCCAGCAGCTTGGGGCAGGTTGAAGCTTTCTTT. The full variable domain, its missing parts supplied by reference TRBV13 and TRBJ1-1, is AAGVIQSPRHLIKEKRETATLKCYPIPRHDTVYWYQQGPGQDPQFLISFYEKMQSDKGSIPDRFSAQQFSDYHSELNMSSLELGDSALYFCASSLGQVEAFFGQGTRLTVV.

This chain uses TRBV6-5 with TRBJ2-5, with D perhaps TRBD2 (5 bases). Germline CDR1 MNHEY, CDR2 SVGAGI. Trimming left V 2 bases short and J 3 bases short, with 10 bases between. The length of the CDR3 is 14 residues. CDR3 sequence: CASSYGSGEETQYF. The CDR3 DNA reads TGTGCCAGCAGTTACGGGAGTGGGGAAGAGACCCAGTACTTC.

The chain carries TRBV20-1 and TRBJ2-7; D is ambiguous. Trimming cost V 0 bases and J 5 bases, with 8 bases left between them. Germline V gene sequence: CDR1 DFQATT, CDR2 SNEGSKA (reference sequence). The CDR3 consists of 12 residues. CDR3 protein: CSARELSDEQYV. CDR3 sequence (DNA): TGCAGTGCTAGAGAGCTGTCGGACGAGCAGTACGTC.

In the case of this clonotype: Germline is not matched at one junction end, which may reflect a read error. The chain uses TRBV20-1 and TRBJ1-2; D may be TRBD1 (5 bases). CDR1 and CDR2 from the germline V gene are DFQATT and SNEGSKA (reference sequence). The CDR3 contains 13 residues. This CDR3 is CSARPADSQGSPF. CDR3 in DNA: TGCAGTGCTAGACCCGCCGACAGTCAGGGTTCCCCTTTC.

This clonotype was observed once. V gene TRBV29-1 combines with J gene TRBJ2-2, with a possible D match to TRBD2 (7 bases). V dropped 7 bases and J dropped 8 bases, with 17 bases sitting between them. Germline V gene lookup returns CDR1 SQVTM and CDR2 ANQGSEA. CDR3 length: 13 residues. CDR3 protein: CSAQGGARGELFF. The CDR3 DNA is TGCAGCGCCCAAGGGGGGGCTCGTGGGGAGCTGTTTTTT.

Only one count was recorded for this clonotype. CDR3 nucleotides: TGCAGTGCTAGAGGGGACAGCGGCAATGAGCAGTTCTTC. Translating it yields CSARGDSGNEQFF. The chain uses TRBV20-1 and TRBJ2-1, with 7 bases matching TRBD1. From germline, CDR1 is DFQATT and CDR2 SNEGSKA (reference sequence). V lost 1 base and J lost 6; bases outside the gene matches: 3. This CDR3 spans 13 amino acids.

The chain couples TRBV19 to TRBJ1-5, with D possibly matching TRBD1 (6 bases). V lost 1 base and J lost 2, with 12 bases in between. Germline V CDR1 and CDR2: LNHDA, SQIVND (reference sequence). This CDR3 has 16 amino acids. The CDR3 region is CASSIVAGGGNQPQHF. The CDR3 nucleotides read TGTGCCAGTAGTATAGTGGCGGGGGGCGGCAATCAGCCCCAGCATTTT.

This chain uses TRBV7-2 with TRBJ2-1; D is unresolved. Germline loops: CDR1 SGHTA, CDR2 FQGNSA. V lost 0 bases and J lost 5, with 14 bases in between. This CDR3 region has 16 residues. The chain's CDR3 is CASSLARWEGNNEQFF. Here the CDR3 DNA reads TGTGCCAGCAGCTTAGCGCGGTGGGAAGGAAACAATGAGCAGTTCTTC. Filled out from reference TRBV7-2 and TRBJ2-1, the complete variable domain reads GAGVSQSPSNKVTEKGKDVELRCDPISGHTALYWYRQSLGQGLEFLIYFQGNSAPDKSGLPSDRFSAERTGGSVSTLTIQRTQQEDSAVYLCASSLARWEGNNEQFFGPGTRLTVL.

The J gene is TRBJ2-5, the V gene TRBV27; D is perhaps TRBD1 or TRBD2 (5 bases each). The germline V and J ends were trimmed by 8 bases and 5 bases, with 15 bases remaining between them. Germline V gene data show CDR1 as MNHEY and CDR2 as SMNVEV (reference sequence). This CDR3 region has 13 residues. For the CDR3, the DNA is TGTGCCAGCGGGGGACCGGACGAGGAGACCCAGTACTTC. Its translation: CASGGPDEETQYF.

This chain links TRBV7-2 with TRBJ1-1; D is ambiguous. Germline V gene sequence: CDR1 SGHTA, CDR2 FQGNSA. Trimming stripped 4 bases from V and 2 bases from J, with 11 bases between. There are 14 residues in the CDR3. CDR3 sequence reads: CASSSPTLNTEAFF. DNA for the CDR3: TGTGCCAGCAGCTCCCCTACCCTTAACACTGAAGCTTTCTTT.

CDR3 region: CASSRGLSNYGYTF. The CDR3, as DNA: TGTGCCAGCAGCCGAGGACTATCCAACTATGGCTACACCTTC. V and J are TRBV13 and TRBJ1-2; D is uncertain. V was shortened by 5 bases and J by 2 bases, with 12 bases between the two germline ends. CDR3 length equals 14 residues. Germline CDR1 is PRHDT and CDR2 is FYEKMQ (reference sequence).

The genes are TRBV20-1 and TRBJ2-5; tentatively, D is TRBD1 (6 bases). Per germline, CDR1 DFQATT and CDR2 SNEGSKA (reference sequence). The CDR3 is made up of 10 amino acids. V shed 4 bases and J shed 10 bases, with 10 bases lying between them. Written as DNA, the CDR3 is TGCAGTGCTAACAAGGGGGTCCAGTACTTC. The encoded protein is CSANKGVQYF.

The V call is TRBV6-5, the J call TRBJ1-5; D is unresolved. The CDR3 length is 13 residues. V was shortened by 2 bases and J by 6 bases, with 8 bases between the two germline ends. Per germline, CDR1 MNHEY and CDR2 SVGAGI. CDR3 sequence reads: CASSYGDGQPQHF. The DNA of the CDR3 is TGTGCCAGCAGTTACGGGGATGGTCAGCCCCAGCATTTT.

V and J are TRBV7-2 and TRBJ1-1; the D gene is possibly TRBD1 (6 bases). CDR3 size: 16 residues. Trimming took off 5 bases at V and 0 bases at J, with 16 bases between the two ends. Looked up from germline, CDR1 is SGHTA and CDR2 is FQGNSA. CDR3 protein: CASSPITGRMNTEAFF. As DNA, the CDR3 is TGTGCCAGCAGCCCAATTACAGGGAGGATGAACACTGAAGCTTTCTTT.

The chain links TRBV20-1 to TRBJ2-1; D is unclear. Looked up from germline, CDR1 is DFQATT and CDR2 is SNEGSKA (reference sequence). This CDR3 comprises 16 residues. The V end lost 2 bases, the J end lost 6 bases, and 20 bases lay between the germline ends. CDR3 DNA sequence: TGCAGTGCTAGAAATGCCCTAAGGATGGTCGGCAATGAGCAGTTCTTC. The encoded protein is CSARNALRMVGNEQFF.

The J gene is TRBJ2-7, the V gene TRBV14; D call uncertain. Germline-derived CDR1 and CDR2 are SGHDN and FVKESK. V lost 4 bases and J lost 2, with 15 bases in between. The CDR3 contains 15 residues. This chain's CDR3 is CASSRNTIGAYEQYF. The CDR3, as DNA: TGTGCCAGCAGCCGAAACACGATCGGAGCCTACGAGCAGTACTTC.

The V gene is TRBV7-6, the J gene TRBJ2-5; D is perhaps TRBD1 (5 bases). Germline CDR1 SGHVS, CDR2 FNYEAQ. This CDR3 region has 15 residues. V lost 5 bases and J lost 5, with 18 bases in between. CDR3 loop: CASSLWTPDGETQYF. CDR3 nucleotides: TGTGCCAGCAGCCTCTGGACACCGGATGGGGAGACCCAGTACTTC.

The CDR3 DNA reads TGCGCCAGCAGCCCTCAGGGGGCTCATGGCTACACCTTC. This gives the protein CASSPQGAHGYTF. The rearrangement joins TRBV4-3 to TRBJ1-2, with 8 bases matching TRBD1. This CDR3 contains 13 residues. Trimming at V came to 4 bases and at J to 6 bases, leaving 4 bases not matched to a gene. Looked up from germline, CDR1 is LGHNA and CDR2 is YSLEER.

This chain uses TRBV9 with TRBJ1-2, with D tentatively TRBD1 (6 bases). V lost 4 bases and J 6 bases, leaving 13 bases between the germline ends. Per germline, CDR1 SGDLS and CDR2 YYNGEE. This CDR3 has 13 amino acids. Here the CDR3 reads CASSPRGGHGYTF. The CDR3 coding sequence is TGTGCCAGCAGCCCTCGAGGGGGGCATGGCTACACCTTC.

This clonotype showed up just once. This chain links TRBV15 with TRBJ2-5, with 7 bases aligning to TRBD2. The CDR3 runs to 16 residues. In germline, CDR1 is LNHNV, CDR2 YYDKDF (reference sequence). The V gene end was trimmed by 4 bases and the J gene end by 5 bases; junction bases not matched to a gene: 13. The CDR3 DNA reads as TGTGCCACCAGCACCCTGGGGAGGGACCCCATCGAGACCCAGTACTTC. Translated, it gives CATSTLGRDPIETQYF.

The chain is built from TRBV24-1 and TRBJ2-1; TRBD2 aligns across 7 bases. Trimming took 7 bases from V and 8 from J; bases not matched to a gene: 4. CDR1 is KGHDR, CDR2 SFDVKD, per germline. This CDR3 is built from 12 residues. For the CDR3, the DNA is TGTGCCACCAGGGGGGGGAAGGATGAGCAGTTCTTC. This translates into CATRGGKDEQFF.

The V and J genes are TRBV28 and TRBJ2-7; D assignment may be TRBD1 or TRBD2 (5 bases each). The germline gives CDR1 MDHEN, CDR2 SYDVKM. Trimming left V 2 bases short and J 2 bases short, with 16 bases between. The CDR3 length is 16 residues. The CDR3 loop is CASSLNPGTGTYEQYF. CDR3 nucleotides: TGTGCCAGCAGTTTAAATCCCGGGACGGGGACCTACGAGCAGTACTTC.

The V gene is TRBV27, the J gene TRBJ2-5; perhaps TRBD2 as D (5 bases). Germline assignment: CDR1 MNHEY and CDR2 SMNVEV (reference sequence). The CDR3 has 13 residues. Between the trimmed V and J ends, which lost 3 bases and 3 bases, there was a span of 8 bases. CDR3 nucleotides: TGTGCCAGCAGTTTTCTCGGGGAAGAGACCCAGTACTTC. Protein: CASSFLGEETQYF.

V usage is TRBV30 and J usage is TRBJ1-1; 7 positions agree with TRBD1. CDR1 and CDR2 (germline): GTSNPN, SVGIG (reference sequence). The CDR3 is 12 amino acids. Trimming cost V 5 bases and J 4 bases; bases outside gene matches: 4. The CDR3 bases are TGTGCCTGGGAGACAGGGAGCACTGAAGCTTTCTTT. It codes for CAWETGSTEAFF.

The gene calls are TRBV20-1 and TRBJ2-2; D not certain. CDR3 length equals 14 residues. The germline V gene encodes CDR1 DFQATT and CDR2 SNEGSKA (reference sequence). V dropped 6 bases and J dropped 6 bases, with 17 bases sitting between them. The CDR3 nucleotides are TGCAGTGCAATGAGGCCCAATGCCGCCGGGGAGCTGTTTTTT. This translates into CSAMRPNAAGELFF.

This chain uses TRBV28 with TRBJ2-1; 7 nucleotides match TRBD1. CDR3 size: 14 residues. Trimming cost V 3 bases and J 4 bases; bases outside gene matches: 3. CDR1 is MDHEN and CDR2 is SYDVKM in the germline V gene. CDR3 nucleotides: TGTGCCAGCAGTTTTAGGGACAGATACAATGAGCAGTTCTTC. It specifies CASSFRDRYNEQFF.

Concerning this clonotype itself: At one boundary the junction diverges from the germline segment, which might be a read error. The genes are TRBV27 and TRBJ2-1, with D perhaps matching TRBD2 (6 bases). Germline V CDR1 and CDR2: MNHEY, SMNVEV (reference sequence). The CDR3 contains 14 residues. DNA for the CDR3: TGTGCCAGCAGTTCGACTAGTTCTGGAAATGAGCAGTCCTTC. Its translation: CASSSTSSGNEQSF.

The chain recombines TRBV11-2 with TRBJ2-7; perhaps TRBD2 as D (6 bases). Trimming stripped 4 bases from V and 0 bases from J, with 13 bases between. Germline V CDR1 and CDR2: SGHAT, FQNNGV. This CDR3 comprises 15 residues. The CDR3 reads CASSSRDLDSYEQYF. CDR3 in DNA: TGTGCCAGCAGCTCCCGGGACTTGGACTCCTACGAGCAGTACTTC.

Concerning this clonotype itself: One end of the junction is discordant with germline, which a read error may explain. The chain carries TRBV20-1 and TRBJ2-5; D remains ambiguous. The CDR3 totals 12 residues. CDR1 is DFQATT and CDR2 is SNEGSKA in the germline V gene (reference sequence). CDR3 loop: CSAQDGNRTQHF. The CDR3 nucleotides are TGCAGTGCTCAGGACGGTAACCGGACCCAGCACTTC.

CDR3 loop: CASSRQGRLAVSTDTQYF. The CDR3 nucleotides read TGTGCCAGCAGTCGACAAGGGCGGCTAGCGGTTAGCACAGATACGCAGTATTTT. This chain uses TRBV28 with TRBJ2-3; 7 positions agree with TRBD2. This CDR3 has 18 residues. CDR1 and CDR2 (germline): MDHEN, SYDVKM. Losses at the gene ends were 5 bases for V and 0 bases for J; bases not matched to a gene: 14.